The source of this TCR beta chain is a study of beta chain features in type 1 diabetes. Findings and limits, study-wide: Type 1 diabetes patients had VDJ junctions that carried fewer insertions and more deletions.

Remarks on this clone: The antigen remains unidentified.

Once sorted, every population was more than 95% pure. The CDR3 is 16 amino acids. The germline V gene encodes CDR1 SGHTA and CDR2 FQGNSA. Germline trimming cut 5 bases from V and 2 bases from J; bases unmatched to any gene: 7. Investigators reverse transcribed all isolated RNA, so they sequenced expressed TCRB transcripts. The average output of naive, central memory and regulatory T cell samples was approximately 3.6 million reads. Assay used: immunoSEQ multiplex PCR; TCRdb lists only in-frame clones, some missing. The sample gives almost 350,000 clones, around 7.6% of which show up once; less than 0.45% is in the top ten.

The TCR comes from a woman aged 18-29 years in good health. Sequencing was done on a sample of central memory CD4+ T cells from blood. This chain links TRBV7-2 with TRBJ2-2; TRBD1 agrees at 8 bases. The CDR3 DNA reads TGTGCCAGCAGCACGTCCGGGACAGGCAACACCGGGGAGCTGTTTTTT. Its protein is CASSTSGTGNTGELFF.